This T cell receptor (beta chain) appears in the sequencing data of a study of cytomegalovirus exposure and HLA in healthy donors. Study summary: Researchers previously reported finding more than 100 million unique TCR beta sequences from some 180 million T cells.

Trimming at V came to 6 bases and at J to 2 bases, leaving 4 bases not matched to a gene. The CDR3 totals 14 residues. Germline CDR1 SNHLY, CDR2 FYNNEI. Findings of the study overall: Relative to equally common others, HLA-associated TCR beta chains showed greater clonal expansion in a later analysis.

Primers: 60 Vbeta forward and 13 Jbeta reverse. Sequencing used immunoSEQ multiplex PCR; TCRdb keeps in-frame clones, though not all of them. The table lists approximately 160,000 clones, about 70% of them singletons, with around 3% in the top ten. About this clone: The antigen remains unidentified.

The rearrangement uses TRBV2 and TRBJ1-3, with 7 bases fitting TRBD1. The sequencing sample was made of PBMCs. The clonotype was recovered from a woman between 40 and 55 years old in good health and CMV-seropositive. CDR3 sequence reads: CASRRQGPGNTIYF. In DNA form, the CDR3 reads TGTGCCAGCAGGAGACAGGGACCTGGAAACACCATATATTTT. Complete variable domain (other parts from reference TRBV2 and TRBJ1-3): EPEVTQTPSHQVTQMGQEVILRCVPISNHLYFYWYRQILGQKVEFLVSFYNNEISEKSEIFDDQFSVERPDGSNFTLKIRSTKLEDSAMYFCASRRQGPGNTIYFGEGSWLTVV.